This T cell receptor beta chain came from a study of tumor-infiltrating lymphocytes in primary liver carcinoma. The study's findings and limits: Tumors had a top-250-clone fraction that was significantly higher than blood (p = 0.039). Tumor region pairs shared more overlap than did tumor-adjacent and tumor-blood pairs. Only about 7-24% of top clones were detected in each of the five tumor regions.

Unsorted bulk tissue, about 19-32 mg of it, served as the source for co-extraction of RNA and DNA. A constant-region primer served to make TCR beta cDNA from around 500 ng total RNA. Three rounds of nested multiplex PCR with slightly modified ARM-PCR produced TCR beta libraries. Investigators reported that the first two PCR rounds, at 10 cycles each, used TRBV1-TRBV30 forward primers with a C-beta reverse primer. TCRdb re-analysed the multiplex PCR reads in MiXCR, keeping a single row per CDR3 protein. The sample holds about 50,000 distinct CDR3 sequences, around 82% seen once. On this clonotype itself: Its antigen is not known. Germline is not matched at one junction end, which may reflect a read error.

The CDR3 extends over 15 amino acids. The V gene's germline CDR1 is LNHDA and CDR2 SQIVND (reference sequence). Sequencing was done on a sample of liver tumor tissue from sampling region 5. Subset of the sample: tumor region T5, tumor centre. V and J are TRBV19 and TRBJ1-5; tentative D call: TRBD1 (5 bases). The TCR was taken from a man aged 40-55 years with primary liver carcinoma and hepatitis B virus infection. The CDR3 nucleotides are TGTGCCAGTAGTATAACAGGAACTTTCAATCACCCCCACCATTTT. It specifies CASSITGTFNHPHHF.